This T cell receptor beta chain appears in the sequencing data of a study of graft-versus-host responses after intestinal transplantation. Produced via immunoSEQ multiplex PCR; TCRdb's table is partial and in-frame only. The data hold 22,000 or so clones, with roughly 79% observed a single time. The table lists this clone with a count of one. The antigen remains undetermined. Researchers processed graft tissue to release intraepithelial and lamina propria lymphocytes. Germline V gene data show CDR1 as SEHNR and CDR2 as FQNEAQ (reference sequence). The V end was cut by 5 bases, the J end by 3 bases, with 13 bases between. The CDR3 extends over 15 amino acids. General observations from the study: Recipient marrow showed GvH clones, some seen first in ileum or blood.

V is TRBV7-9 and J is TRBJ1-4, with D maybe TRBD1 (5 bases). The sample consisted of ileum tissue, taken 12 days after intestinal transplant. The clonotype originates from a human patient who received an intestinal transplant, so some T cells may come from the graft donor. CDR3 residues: CASSPRQSSNEKLFF. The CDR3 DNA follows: TGTGCCAGCAGCCCTCGACAGTCATCTAATGAAAAACTGTTTTTT.